The T cell receptor (beta chain) described here comes from a study of T cell changes during pregnancy in multiple sclerosis. Only in-frame clones appear in the TCRdb table, and some are missing; sequencing was by immunoSEQ multiplex PCR. The data hold 95,000 to 110,000 clones, with 92% observed a single time. The CDR3 spans 12 residues. CDR1 SNHLY and CDR2 FYNNEI come from the germline V gene. V was clipped by 6 bases and J by 4 bases, with 10 bases between them. This TCR was sampled from a female donor in good health, enrolled as a control in a pregnancy study. The sequencing used peripheral blood, collected in the third trimester of pregnancy. The rearrangement links TRBV2 to TRBJ2-7, with D tentatively TRBD1 (6 bases). CDR3 residues: CASRVDRYEQYF. Here the CDR3 DNA reads TGTGCCAGCAGAGTAGACAGGTACGAGCAGTACTTC.